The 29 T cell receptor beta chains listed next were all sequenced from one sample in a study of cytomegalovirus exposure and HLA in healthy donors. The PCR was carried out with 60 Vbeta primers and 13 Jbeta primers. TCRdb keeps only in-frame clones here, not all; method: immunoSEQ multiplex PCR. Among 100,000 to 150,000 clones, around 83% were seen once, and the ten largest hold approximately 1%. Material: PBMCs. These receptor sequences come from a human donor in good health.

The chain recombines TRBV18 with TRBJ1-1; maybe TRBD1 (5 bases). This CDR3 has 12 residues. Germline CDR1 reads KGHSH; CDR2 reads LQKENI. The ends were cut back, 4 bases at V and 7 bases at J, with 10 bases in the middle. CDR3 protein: CASSRLDSEAFF. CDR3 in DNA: TGTGCCAGCTCACGCCTAGACAGTGAAGCTTTCTTT.

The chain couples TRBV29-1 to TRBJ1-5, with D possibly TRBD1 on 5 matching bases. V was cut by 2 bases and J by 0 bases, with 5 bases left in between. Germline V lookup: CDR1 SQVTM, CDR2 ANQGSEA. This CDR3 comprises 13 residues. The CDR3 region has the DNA TGCAGCGTTGAACAGGGTAGCAATCAGCCCCAGCATTTT. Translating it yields CSVEQGSNQPQHF.

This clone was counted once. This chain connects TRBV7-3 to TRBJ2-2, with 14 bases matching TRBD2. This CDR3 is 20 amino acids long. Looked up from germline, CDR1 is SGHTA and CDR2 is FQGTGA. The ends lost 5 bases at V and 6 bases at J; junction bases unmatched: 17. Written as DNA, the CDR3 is TGTGCCAGCAGCCCGCAAGCTCCGGGACTAGCGGGGGACGGTGCCGGGGAGCTGTTTTTT. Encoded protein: CASSPQAPGLAGDGAGELFF.

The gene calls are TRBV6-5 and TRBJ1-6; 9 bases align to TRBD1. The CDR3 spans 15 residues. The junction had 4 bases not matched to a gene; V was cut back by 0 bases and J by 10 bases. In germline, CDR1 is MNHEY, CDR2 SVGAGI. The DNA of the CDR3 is TGTGCCAGCAGTTACTCGGGACAGGGTGTATCACCCCTCCACTTT. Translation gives CASSYSGQGVSPLHF.

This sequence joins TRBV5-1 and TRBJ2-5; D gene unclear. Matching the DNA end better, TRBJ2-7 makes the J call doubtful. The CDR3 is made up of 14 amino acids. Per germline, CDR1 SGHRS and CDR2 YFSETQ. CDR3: CASSLEAHMSEQYF. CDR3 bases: TGCGCCAGCAGCTTAGAGGCCCATATGAGCGAGCAGTACTTC.

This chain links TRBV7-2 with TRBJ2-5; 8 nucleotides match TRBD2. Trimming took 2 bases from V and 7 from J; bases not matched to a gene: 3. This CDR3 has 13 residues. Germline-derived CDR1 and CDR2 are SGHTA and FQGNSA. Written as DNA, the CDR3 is TGTGCCAGCAGCTTACTAGCGGGCGGGACCCAGTACTTC. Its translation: CASSLLAGGTQYF.

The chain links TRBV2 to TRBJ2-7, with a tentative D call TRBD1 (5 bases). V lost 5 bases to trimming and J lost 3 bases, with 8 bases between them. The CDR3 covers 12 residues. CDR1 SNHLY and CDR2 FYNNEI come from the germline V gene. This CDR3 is CASSLTDYEQYF. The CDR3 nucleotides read TGTGCCAGCAGTCTGACAGACTACGAGCAGTACTTC.

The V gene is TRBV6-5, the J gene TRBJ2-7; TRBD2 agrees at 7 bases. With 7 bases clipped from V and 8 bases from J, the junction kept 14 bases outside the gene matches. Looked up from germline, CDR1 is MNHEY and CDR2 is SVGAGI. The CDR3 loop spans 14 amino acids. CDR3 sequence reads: CASTKGASGAKQYF. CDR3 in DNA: TGTGCCAGCACCAAGGGCGCTAGCGGTGCGAAGCAGTACTTC.

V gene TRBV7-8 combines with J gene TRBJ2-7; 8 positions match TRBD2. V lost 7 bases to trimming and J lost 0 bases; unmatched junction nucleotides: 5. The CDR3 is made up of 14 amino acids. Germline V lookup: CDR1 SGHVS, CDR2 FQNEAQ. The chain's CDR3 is CASTLSGSSYEQYF. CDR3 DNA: TGTGCCAGCACCTTGAGCGGGAGCTCCTACGAGCAGTACTTC.

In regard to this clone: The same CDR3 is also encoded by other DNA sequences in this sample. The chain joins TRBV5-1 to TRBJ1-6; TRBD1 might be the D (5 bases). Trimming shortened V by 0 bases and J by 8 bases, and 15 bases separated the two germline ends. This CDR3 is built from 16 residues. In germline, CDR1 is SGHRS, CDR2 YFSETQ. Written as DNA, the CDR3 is TGCGCCAGCAGCTTGGGGCAGGGTATAAGTGATTCACCCCTCCACTTT. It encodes CASSLGQGISDSPLHF.

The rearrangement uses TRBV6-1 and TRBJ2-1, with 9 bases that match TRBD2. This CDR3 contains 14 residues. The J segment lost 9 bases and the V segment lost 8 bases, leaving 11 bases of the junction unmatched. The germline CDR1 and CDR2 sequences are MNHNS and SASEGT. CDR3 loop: CASLLSGGYSEQFF. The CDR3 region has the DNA TGTGCCAGCCTTTTGAGCGGGGGGTATAGTGAGCAGTTCTTC.

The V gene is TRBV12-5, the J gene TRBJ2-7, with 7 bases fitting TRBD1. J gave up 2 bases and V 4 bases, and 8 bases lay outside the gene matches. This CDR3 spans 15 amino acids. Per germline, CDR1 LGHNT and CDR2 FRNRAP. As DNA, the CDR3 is TGTGCTAGTGGTTCCCTGCGAGGGGGCCCCTACGAGCAGTACTTC. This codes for CASGSLRGGPYEQYF.

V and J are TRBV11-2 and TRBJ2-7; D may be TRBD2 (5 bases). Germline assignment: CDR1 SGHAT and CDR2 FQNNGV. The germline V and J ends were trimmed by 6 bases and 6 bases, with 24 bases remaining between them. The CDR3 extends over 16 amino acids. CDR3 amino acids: CASSTNPSGHRGEQYF. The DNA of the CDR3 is TGTGCCAGCAGTACCAACCCCTCGGGCCATCGGGGCGAGCAGTACTTC.

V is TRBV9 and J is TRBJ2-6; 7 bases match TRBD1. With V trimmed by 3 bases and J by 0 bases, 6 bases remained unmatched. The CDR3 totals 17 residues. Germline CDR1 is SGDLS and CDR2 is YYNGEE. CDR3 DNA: TGTGCCAGCAGCGCTACAGGGGAGAGCTCTGGGGCCAACGTCCTGACTTTC. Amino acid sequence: CASSATGESSGANVLTF.

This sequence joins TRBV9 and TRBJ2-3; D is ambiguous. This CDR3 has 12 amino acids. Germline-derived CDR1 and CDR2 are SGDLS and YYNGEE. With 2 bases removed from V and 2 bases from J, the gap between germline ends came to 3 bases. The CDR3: CASSVNTDTQYF. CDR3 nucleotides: TGTGCCAGCAGCGTTAACACAGATACGCAGTATTTT.

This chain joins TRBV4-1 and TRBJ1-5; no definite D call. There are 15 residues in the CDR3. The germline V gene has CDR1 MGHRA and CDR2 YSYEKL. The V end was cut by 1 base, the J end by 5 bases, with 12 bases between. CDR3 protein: CASSQVPGGDQPQHF. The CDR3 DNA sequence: TGCGCCAGCAGCCAAGTGCCAGGTGGCGATCAGCCCCAGCATTTT.

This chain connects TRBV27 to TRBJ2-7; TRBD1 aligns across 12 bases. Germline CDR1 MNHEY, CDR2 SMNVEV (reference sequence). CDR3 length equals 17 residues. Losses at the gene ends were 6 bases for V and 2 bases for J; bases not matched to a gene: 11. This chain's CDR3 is CASSSKTWDRGPYEQYF. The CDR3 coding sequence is TGTGCCAGCAGCTCCAAGACCTGGGACAGGGGGCCCTACGAGCAGTACTTC.

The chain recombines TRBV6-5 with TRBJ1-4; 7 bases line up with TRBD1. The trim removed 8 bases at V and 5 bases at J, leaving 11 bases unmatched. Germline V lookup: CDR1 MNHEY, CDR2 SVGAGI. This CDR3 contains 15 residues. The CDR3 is CASGYRQGPNEKLFF. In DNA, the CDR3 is TGTGCCAGCGGGTACCGACAGGGACCAAATGAAAAACTGTTTTTT.

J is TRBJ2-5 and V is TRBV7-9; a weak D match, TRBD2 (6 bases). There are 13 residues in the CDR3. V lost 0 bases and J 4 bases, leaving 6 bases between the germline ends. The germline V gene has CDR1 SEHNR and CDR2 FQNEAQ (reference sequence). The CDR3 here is CASSLAGGETQYF. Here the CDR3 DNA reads TGTGCCAGCAGCTTAGCGGGGGGAGAGACCCAGTACTTC.

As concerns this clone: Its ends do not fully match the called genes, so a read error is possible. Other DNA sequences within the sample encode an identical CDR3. The CDR3 reads CASSVGESSYNSPLHF. In DNA form, the CDR3 reads TGTGCCAGCAGCGTAGGGGAGAGCTCCTATAATTCGCCCCTCCACTTT. The chain joins TRBV9 to TRBJ1-6; D unresolved. This CDR3 contains 16 residues. Germline-derived CDR1 and CDR2 are SGDLS and YYNGEE.

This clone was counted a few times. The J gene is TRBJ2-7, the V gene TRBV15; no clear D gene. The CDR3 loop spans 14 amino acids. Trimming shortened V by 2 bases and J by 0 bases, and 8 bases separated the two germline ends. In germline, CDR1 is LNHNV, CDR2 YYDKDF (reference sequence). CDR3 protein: CATSRSLSSYEQYF. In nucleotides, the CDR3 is TGTGCCACCAGCAGATCTCTCAGCTCCTACGAGCAGTACTTC.

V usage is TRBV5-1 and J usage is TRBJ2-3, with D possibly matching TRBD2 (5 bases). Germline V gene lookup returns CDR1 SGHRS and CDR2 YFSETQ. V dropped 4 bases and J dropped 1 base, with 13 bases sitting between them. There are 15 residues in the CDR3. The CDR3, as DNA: TGCGCCAGCAGCCCAGGACGGGGTCGCACAGATACGCAGTATTTT. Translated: CASSPGRGRTDTQYF.

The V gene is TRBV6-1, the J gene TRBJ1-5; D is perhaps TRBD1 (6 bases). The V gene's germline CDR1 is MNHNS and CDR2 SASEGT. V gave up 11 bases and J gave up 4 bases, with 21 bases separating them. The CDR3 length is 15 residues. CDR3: CAGNPTGFTNQPQHF. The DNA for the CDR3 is TGTGCCGGAAACCCTACAGGGTTCACTAATCAGCCCCAGCATTTT.

The CDR3 region is CASIKGWGTSGPADEQFF. Here the CDR3 DNA reads TGTGCCAGCATCAAAGGTTGGGGGACTAGCGGGCCTGCGGATGAGCAGTTCTTC. The chain joins TRBV7-9 to TRBJ2-1, with 12 bases identical to TRBD2. The junction had 18 bases not matched to a gene; V was cut back by 7 bases and J by 8 bases. CDR1 and CDR2 (germline): SEHNR, FQNEAQ (reference sequence). The CDR3 is 18 residues long.

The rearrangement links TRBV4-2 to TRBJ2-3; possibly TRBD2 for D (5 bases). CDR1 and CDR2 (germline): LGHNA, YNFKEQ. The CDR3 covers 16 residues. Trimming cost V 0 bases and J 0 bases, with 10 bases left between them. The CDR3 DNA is TGTGCCAGCAGCCAAGAGACGGGGTCTAGCACAGATACGCAGTATTTT. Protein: CASSQETGSSTDTQYF.

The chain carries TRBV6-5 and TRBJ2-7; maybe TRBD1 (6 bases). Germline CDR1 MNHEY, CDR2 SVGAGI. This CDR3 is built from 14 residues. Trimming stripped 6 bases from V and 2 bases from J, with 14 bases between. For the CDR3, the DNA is TGTGCCAGCAGCCTCCGGGACACCGCCTACGAGCAGTACTTC. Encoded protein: CASSLRDTAYEQYF.

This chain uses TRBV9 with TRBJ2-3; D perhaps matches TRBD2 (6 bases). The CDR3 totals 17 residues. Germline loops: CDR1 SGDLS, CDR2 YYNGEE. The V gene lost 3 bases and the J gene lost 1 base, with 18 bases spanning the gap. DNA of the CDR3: TGTGCCAGCAGCGGCGAAGCTGGGCCGGGGGGCACAGATACGCAGTATTTT. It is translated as CASSGEAGPGGTDTQYF.

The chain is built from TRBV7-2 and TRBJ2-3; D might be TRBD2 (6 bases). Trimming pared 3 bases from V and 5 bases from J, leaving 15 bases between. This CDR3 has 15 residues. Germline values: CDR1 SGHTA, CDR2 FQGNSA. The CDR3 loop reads CASSFQTRGGDTQYF. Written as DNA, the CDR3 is TGTGCCAGCAGCTTTCAAACGCGGGGAGGAGATACGCAGTATTTT.

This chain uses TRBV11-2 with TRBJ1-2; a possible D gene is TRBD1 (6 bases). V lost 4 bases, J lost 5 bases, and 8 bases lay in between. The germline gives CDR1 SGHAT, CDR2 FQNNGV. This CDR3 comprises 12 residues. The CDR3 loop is CASSSTGYGYTF. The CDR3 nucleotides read TGTGCCAGCAGCTCCACAGGGTATGGCTACACCTTC.